This TCR beta chain was sequenced in a study of identical twins. Via MiXCR, TCRdb re-called the 5' RACE reads, giving one row per CDR3 protein. The sample lists 350,000 or so distinct CDR3 sequences; over 9% were seen once. The CDR3 totals 14 residues. CDR1 and CDR2 from the germline V gene are LNHDA and SQIVND (reference sequence). V shed 11 bases, J shed 4 bases, and the junction held 6 bases outside the gene matches. These records were also assigned to another study, of yellow fever vaccine responses in identical twins.

This receptor was identified in a woman aged 18 to 35 in good health. Material: CD8+ T cells sorted from blood. J is TRBJ2-1 and V is TRBV19, with TRBD2 matching over 12 bases. The CDR3 here is CAVSGLAGYNEQFF. The CDR3 DNA sequence: TGTGCCGTTTCGGGACTAGCGGGTTACAATGAGCAGTTCTTC.